This T cell receptor (beta chain) was sequenced during a study of blood T cell repertoires in COVID-19. Trimming removed 4 bases at V and 6 bases at J, with 15 bases between. Germline V gives CDR1 SGHRS, CDR2 YFSETQ. The CDR3 runs to 14 residues. The table came from immunoSEQ multiplex PCR; TCRdb's copy has only in-frame clones and leaves some out. The sample lists fewer than 250,000 clones; roughly 81% were seen once. Sequences were obtained from peripheral blood. The rearrangement links TRBV5-1 to TRBJ2-3, with a possible D match to TRBD2 (6 bases). The origin of this receptor is a woman in her forties or fifties with active or convalescent COVID-19. The CDR3 here is CASSNRDWGDTQYF. The CDR3 region has the DNA TGCGCCAGCAGCAACCGGGACTGGGGGGATACGCAGTATTTT.